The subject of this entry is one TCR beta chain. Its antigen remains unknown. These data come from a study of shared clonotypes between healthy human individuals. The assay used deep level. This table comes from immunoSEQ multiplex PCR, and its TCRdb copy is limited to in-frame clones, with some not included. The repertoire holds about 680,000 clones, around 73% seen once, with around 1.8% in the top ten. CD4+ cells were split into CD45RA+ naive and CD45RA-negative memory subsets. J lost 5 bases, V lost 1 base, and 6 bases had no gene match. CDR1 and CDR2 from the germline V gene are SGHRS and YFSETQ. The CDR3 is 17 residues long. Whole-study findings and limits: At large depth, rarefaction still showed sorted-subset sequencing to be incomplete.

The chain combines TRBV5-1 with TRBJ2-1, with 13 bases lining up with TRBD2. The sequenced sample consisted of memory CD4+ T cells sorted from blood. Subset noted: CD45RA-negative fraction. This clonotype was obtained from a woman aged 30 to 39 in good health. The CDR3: CASSLLPGLAGNNEQFF. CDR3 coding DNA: TGCGCCAGCAGCTTGTTACCGGGACTAGCGGGAAACAATGAGCAGTTCTTC.